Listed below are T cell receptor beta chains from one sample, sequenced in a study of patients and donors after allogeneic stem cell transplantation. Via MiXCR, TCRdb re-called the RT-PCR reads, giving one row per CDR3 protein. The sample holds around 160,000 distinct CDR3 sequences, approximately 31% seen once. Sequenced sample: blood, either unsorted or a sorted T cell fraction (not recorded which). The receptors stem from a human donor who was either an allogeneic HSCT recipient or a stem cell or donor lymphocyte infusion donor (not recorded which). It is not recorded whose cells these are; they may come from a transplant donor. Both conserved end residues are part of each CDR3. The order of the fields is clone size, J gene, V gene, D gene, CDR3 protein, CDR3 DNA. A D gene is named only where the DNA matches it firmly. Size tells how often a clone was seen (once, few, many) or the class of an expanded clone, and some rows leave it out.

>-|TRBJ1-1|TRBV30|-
CAWSAAFEAFF
TGTGCCTGGAGTGCCGCCTTTGAAGCTTTCTTT
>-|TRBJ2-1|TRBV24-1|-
CATSVWGNEQFF
TGTGCCACCAGTGTTTGGGGTAATGAGCAGTTCTTC
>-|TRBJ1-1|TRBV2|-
CASFGRKVRHPSYEAFF
TGTGCCAGCTTTGGGCGAAAGGTTCGACACCCCAGCTATGAAGCTTTCTTT
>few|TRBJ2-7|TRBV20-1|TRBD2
CSARPLAAHQYF
TGCAGTGCTAGGCCCCTAGCGGCCCATCAGTACTTC
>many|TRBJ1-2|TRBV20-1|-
CSAREYGYTF
TGCAGTGCTAGAGAGTATGGCTACACCTTC
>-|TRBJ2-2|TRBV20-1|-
CSARDFSGTGELFF
TGCAGTGCTAGAGATTTCAGTGGCACCGGGGAGCTGTTTTTT
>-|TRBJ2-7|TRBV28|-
CASTRTAPYEQYF
TGTGCCAGCACCCGGACAGCCCCCTACGAGCAGTACTTC
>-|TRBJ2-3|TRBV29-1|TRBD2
CSVVASGTHTQYF
TGCAGCGTTGTGGCTAGCGGGACCCATACGCAGTATTTT
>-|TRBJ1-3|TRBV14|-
CASGSSGNTIYF
TGTGCCAGCGGTAGCTCTGGAAACACCATATATTTT
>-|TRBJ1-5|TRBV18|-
CASSPTGKSNQPQHF
TGTGCCAGCTCACCAACAGGGAAGAGCAATCAGCCCCAGCATTTT
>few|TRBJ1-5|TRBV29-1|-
CSVATSGTGNQPQHF
TGCAGCGTGGCCACGTCCGGGACGGGGAATCAGCCCCAGCATTTT
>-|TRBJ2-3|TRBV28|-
CASGEPSTDTQYF
TGTGCCAGCGGGGAACCTAGCACAGATACGCAGTATTTT
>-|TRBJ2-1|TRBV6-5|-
CASSYSNGVEQFF
TGTGCCAGCAGTTACTCGAATGGGGTTGAGCAGTTCTTC